Below are 2 T cell receptor beta chains sequenced from a single sample in a study of radiation and T cells in renal cell carcinoma. Repertoires were generated with immunoSEQ multiplex PCR, while TCRdb's copy carries only in-frame clones and drops some. The sample records some 130,000 clones, about 81% being singletons. Time point given: blood 2 weeks post-SBRT. Indicated treatment: 15 Gy SBRT to primary tumor, nephrectomy 4 weeks later. The source material was blood, sampled from a patient whose treatment included radiotherapy and nephrectomy. These receptors were collected from a woman aged 60-75 years with renal cell carcinoma.

The chain is built from TRBV11-2 and TRBJ2-6; D uncertain. The germline V gene encodes CDR1 SGHAT and CDR2 FQNNGV. V gave up 1 base and J gave up 2 bases, with 6 bases separating them. This CDR3 is built from 15 residues. The CDR3 here is CASSLVSPGANVLTF. The CDR3 DNA follows: TGTGCCAGCAGCTTAGTGTCTCCTGGGGCCAACGTCCTGACTTTC.

The chain recombines TRBV19 with TRBJ1-1; D is undetermined. The CDR3 covers 14 residues. Germline-derived CDR1 and CDR2 are LNHDA and SQIVND (reference sequence). The V end lost 3 bases, the J end lost 7 bases, and 15 bases lay between the germline ends. The CDR3 DNA reads TGTGCCAGTAGTATTGGTGAATCGGGCGGTGAAGCTTTCTTT. Translated, it gives CASSIGESGGEAFF.